This T cell receptor beta chain derives from a study of sequential checkpoint blockade in melanoma. Study results and limitations: Tumor T-cell fraction and clonality correlated with PD-L1 and CD8+ counts.

Libraries were prepared by immunoSEQ multiplex PCR; TCRdb keeps only in-frame clonotypes and omits some of them. The table lists under 20,000 clones, more than 25% of them singletons, with around 6.7% in the top ten. Treatment in this sample: randomized to nivolumab then ipilimumab (arm A) or the reverse (arm B). This clone was observed a single time. Antigen: not known. This clonotype was sampled from a human donor with melanoma. Here the sequenced sample was tumor tissue (inferred from file names), taken from a patient given nivolumab and ipilimumab in sequence.

The CDR3 loop is CASSFRFVAAGREINEQFF. CDR3 sequence (DNA): TGCGCCAGCAGCTTTCGTTTCGTGGCGGCCGGGCGAGAAATCAATGAGCAGTTCTTC. This sequence joins TRBV5-1 and TRBJ2-1; the D is unclear. CDR1 is SGHRS and CDR2 is YFSETQ in the germline V gene. CDR3 length: 19 residues. The V and J ends lost 2 bases and 6 bases respectively, with 27 bases between them.